The 30 T cell receptor beta chains given below trace back to one sample, sequenced in a study of spatial heterogeneity in lung cancer. Regarding time point: sample taken at primary tumor resection. Using its own MiXCR run on the 5' RACE reads, TCRdb lists one record per CDR3 protein. The sample consists of 600 to 900 distinct CDR3 sequences, approximately 15% of them appearing once. The specimen was normal lung tissue next to the tumor, collected at surgery. The source is a male donor with early-stage non-small cell lung cancer.

This clonotype is labeled as large. The J gene is TRBJ2-6, the V gene TRBV30; unclear D gene. The V gene lost 4 bases and the J gene lost 4 bases, with 11 bases spanning the gap. Germline CDR1 is GTSNPN and CDR2 is SVGIG (reference sequence). The CDR3 is 14 amino acids. Here the CDR3 DNA reads TGTGCCTGGATGAACGCTGGAGGGGCCAACGTCCTGACTTTC. As protein: CAWMNAGGANVLTF.

This clonotype is judged large (0.1 to 1%). The V gene is TRBV7-6, the J gene TRBJ2-5; D might be TRBD1 (6 bases). Trimming took off 5 bases at V and 3 bases at J, with 10 bases between the two ends. The CDR3 has 13 residues. Germline V gene data show CDR1 as SGHVS and CDR2 as FNYEAQ. The CDR3 DNA follows: TGTGCCAGCAGCACGGGACAAAAAGAGACCCAGTACTTC. It specifies CASSTGQKETQYF.

The CDR3 bases are TGTGCCAGCAGGTCCGGGACAGGGGACACCGGGGAGCTGTTTTTT. It translates to CASRSGTGDTGELFF. The V call is TRBV7-7, the J call TRBJ2-2, with 10 bases aligning to TRBD1. With V trimmed by 6 bases and J by 3 bases, 4 bases remained unmatched. CDR1 and CDR2 from the germline V gene are SSHAT and FNYEAQ (reference sequence). The CDR3 extends over 15 amino acids.

This clonotype qualifies as large. The V gene is TRBV28, the J gene TRBJ2-6, with D perhaps TRBD2 (5 bases). The CDR3 spans 16 residues. V was shortened by 6 bases and J by 0 bases, with 12 bases between the two germline ends. Germline V lookup: CDR1 MDHEN, CDR2 SYDVKM. CDR3 protein: CASSGGLNSGANVLTF. The CDR3 bases are TGTGCCAGCAGCGGAGGCCTCAACTCTGGGGCCAACGTCCTGACTTTC.

The J gene is TRBJ2-1, the V gene TRBV7-6, with D maybe TRBD2 (6 bases). Germline V lookup: CDR1 SGHVS, CDR2 FNYEAQ. CDR3 length: 15 residues. The ends were cut back, 3 bases at V and 4 bases at J, with 13 bases in the middle. The CDR3 loop is CASSLVSGRYNEQFF. In DNA, the CDR3 is TGTGCCAGCAGCTTGGTTAGCGGAAGATACAATGAGCAGTTCTTC.

This clonotype showed up just once. The chain recombines TRBV4-2 with TRBJ2-2; D gene unclear. The germline CDR1 and CDR2 sequences are LGHNA and YNFKEQ. The CDR3 has 14 residues. Trimming pared 0 bases from V and 6 bases from J, leaving 8 bases between. The CDR3 nucleotides are TGTGCCAGCAGCCAAGATTTGTTGGCCGGGGAGCTGTTTTTT. This encodes CASSQDLLAGELFF.

This clonotype is classed as large. The V and J genes are TRBV19 and TRBJ2-2; 10 bases line up with TRBD2. Looked up from germline, CDR1 is LNHDA and CDR2 is SQIVND (reference sequence). The CDR3 is 15 residues long. Trimming took 9 bases from V and 3 from J; bases not matched to a gene: 7. The CDR3 protein is CASAGLAIYTGELFF. The CDR3 DNA reads TGTGCCAGCGCGGGACTAGCGATTTACACCGGGGAGCTGTTTTTT. Full variable domain (remainder filled in from reference TRBV19 and TRBJ2-2): DGGITQSPKYLFRKEGQNVTLSCEQNLNHDAMYWYRQDPGQGLRLIYYSQIVNDFQKGDIAEGYSVSREKKESFPLTVTSAQKNPTAFYLCASAGLAIYTGELFFGEGSRLTVL.

This clonotype is classed as medium-sized (0.01 to 0.1%). This chain joins TRBV20-1 and TRBJ2-5, with D possibly being TRBD1 (7 bases). CDR3 size: 16 residues. V was trimmed by 0 bases and J by 7 bases, leaving 21 bases between them. Germline CDR1 DFQATT, CDR2 SNEGSKA (reference sequence). The CDR3 nucleotides read TGCAGTGCTAGAGATATGAGGGGAGGCTCAGGGGGGACCCAGTACTTC. Protein sequence: CSARDMRGGSGGTQYF.

This clonotype rates as large. The chain combines TRBV19 with TRBJ2-5; 9 bases line up with TRBD2. J lost 5 bases, V lost 6 bases, and 4 bases had no gene match. Looked up from germline, CDR1 is LNHDA and CDR2 is SQIVND (reference sequence). This CDR3 has 13 amino acids. The CDR3 spells CASSASGIETQYF. As DNA, the CDR3 is TGTGCCAGTAGCGCTAGCGGGATTGAGACCCAGTACTTC.

By sample fraction, this clonotype is large. The rearrangement links TRBV19 to TRBJ2-7; TRBD2 might be the D (7 bases). Trimming removed 4 bases from V and 3 bases from J, with 10 bases in between. Germline V gene sequence: CDR1 LNHDA, CDR2 SQIVND (reference sequence). CDR3 size: 13 residues. CDR3 amino acids: CASSNRGGYEQYF. In DNA form, the CDR3 reads TGTGCCAGTAGTAATAGGGGGGGCTACGAGCAGTACTTC.

This clonotype is medium-sized within its sample. The rearrangement joins TRBV30 to TRBJ1-5, with 9 bases lining up with TRBD1. The CDR3 totals 14 residues. The V segment lost 1 base and the J segment 9 bases; nucleotides outside the gene matches: 7. From germline, CDR1 is GTSNPN and CDR2 SVGIG (reference sequence). CDR3 sequence reads: CAWSGGDREWPQHF. The CDR3 coding sequence is TGTGCCTGGAGTGGCGGGGACAGGGAGTGGCCCCAGCATTTT.

In its sample, this clonotype ranks as medium-sized. Just one base apart from a much larger clone, this may be a read error. The chain uses TRBV6-2 or TRBV6-3 and TRBJ2-3; D is undetermined. The CDR3 is made up of 14 amino acids. The V end lost 2 bases, the J end lost 5 bases, and 11 bases lay between the germline ends. In germline, CDR1 is MNHEY, CDR2 SVGEGT. The CDR3 sequence: CASSYLIRIDTQYF. The CDR3 nucleotides read TGTGCCAGCAGTTACCTTATTCGCATAGATACGCAGTATTTT.

In this sample, this clonotype turned up many times. The genes are TRBV27 and TRBJ2-1; 12 bases agree with TRBD2. V trimming: 5 bases; J trimming: 6 bases; junction bases outside the gene matches: 5. CDR1 MNHEY and CDR2 SMNVEV come from the germline V gene (reference sequence). The CDR3 length is 15 residues. The CDR3 loop reads CASSPGLAGINEQFF. Written as DNA, the CDR3 is TGTGCCAGCAGTCCAGGACTAGCGGGAATCAATGAGCAGTTCTTC.

This clonotype was seen more than once but under ten times. This chain uses TRBV7-2 with TRBJ2-7; 10 nucleotides align to TRBD2. The CDR3 is made up of 14 amino acids. Germline V gene sequence: CDR1 SGHTA, CDR2 FQGNSA. With V trimmed by 3 bases and J by 7 bases, 6 bases remained unmatched. CDR3 protein: CASSLTSGLGEQYF. CDR3 nucleotides: TGTGCCAGCAGCTTGACTAGCGGGCTGGGTGAGCAGTACTTC.

In its sample, this clonotype is large. The CDR3 is CASSKRPRGGRGNQPQHF. The CDR3, as DNA: TGTGCCAGCAGCAAAAGGCCAAGAGGAGGACGGGGCAATCAGCCCCAGCATTTT. The J gene is TRBJ1-5, the V gene TRBV21-1. TRBV21-1 is reported as a pseudogene. The CDR3 sequence is 18 residues long.

This clonotype is termed large. The gene calls are TRBV7-9 and TRBJ2-7; D not resolved. The ends were cut back, 5 bases at V and 8 bases at J, with 16 bases in the middle. The CDR3 contains 13 residues. Germline CDR1 reads SEHNR; CDR2 reads FQNEAQ (reference sequence). CDR3 in amino acids: CASSPLGGLQQYF. The DNA for the CDR3 is TGTGCCAGCAGCCCATTGGGTGGTCTGCAGCAGTACTTC.

By share of the sample, this clonotype is medium-sized (0.01 to 0.1%). J is TRBJ2-5 and V is TRBV5-4; 9 bases line up with TRBD2. CDR1 is SGHNT and CDR2 is YYREEE in the germline V gene (reference sequence). The CDR3 sequence is 15 residues long. V trimming: 7 bases; J trimming: 4 bases; junction bases outside the gene matches: 11. The CDR3 DNA reads TGTGCCAGCGTCGAGCGAGCGGGAGGAATAGAGACCCAGTACTTC. Its protein product is CASVERAGGIETQYF.

By its share, this clonotype is large. V and J are TRBV5-1 and TRBJ1-3; no clear D gene. The germline V and J ends were trimmed by 0 bases and 4 bases, with 11 bases remaining between them. The germline V gene encodes CDR1 SGHRS and CDR2 YFSETQ. The CDR3 sequence is 15 residues long. The CDR3 region has the DNA TGCGCCAGCAGCTTGGGTTCCGGGGAAGGAAACACCATATATTTT. Protein: CASSLGSGEGNTIYF. Full variable domain (missing parts from reference TRBV5-1 and TRBJ1-3): KAGVTQTPRYLIKTRGQQVTLSCSPISGHRSVSWYQQTPGQGLQFLFEYFSETQRNKGNFPGRFSGRQFSNSRSEMNVSTLELGDSALYLCASSLGSGEGNTIYFGEGSWLTVV.

By its share, this clonotype is medium-sized. The gene calls are TRBV12-3 or TRBV12-4 and TRBJ2-3; 11 nucleotides agree with TRBD1. V dropped 6 bases and J dropped 4; count of bases not matched to a gene: 9. This CDR3 spans 16 amino acids. CDR3 loop: CASSTPSGQGADTQYF. Written as DNA, the CDR3 is TGTGCCAGCAGCACCCCGTCGGGACAGGGGGCAGATACGCAGTATTTT.

By proportion, this clonotype is medium-sized. The chain couples TRBV3-1 to TRBJ1-6; no clear D. Trimming stripped 1 base from V and 7 bases from J, with 8 bases between. Germline V lookup: CDR1 LGHDT, CDR2 YNNKEL (reference sequence). This CDR3 comprises 14 residues. The CDR3 DNA reads as TGTGCCAGCAGCCAAGGAACGAGAAATTCACCCCTCCACTTT. This encodes CASSQGTRNSPLHF.

In its sample, this clonotype is large. J is TRBJ2-1 and V is TRBV27, with 8 bases matching TRBD2. The V gene end was trimmed by 3 bases and the J gene end by 8 bases; junction bases not matched to a gene: 3. Germline values: CDR1 MNHEY, CDR2 SMNVEV (reference sequence). CDR3 length: 13 residues. The CDR3 DNA is TGTGCCAGCAGTTTCAGGACTAGCCATGAGCAGTTCTTC. Translation gives CASSFRTSHEQFF.

The chain is built from TRBV27 and TRBJ1-1; tentative D call: TRBD1 (5 bases). V was pared by 7 bases and J by 4 bases, with 19 bases between. This CDR3 is built from 15 residues. The germline CDR1 and CDR2 sequences are MNHEY and SMNVEV (reference sequence). DNA for the CDR3: TGTGCCAGCACCAAATCCGACCGGGGGTCCACTGAAGCTTTCTTT. Amino acids: CASTKSDRGSTEAFF.

Sample share makes this clonotype medium-sized. The rearrangement links TRBV19 to TRBJ2-1, with 10 bases lining up with TRBD1. The CDR3 loop spans 17 amino acids. The V gene's germline CDR1 is LNHDA and CDR2 SQIVND (reference sequence). The J segment lost 8 bases and the V segment lost 0 bases, leaving 10 bases of the junction unmatched. In DNA, the CDR3 is TGTGCCAGTAGTATAGATGGGACAGGGGCCTCACGGGATGAGCAGTTCTTC. Residues: CASSIDGTGASRDEQFF. Supplemented by reference TRBV19 and TRBJ2-1, the full variable domain reads DGGITQSPKYLFRKEGQNVTLSCEQNLNHDAMYWYRQDPGQGLRLIYYSQIVNDFQKGDIAEGYSVSREKKESFPLTVTSAQKNPTAFYLCASSIDGTGASRDEQFFGPGTRLTVL.

By its share, this clonotype is large (0.1 to 1%). V is TRBV3-1 and J is TRBJ2-2, with D tentatively TRBD2 (5 bases). This CDR3 is 13 amino acids long. Trimming cost V 1 base and J 6 bases, with 6 bases left between them. Germline V gene data show CDR1 as LGHDT and CDR2 as YNNKEL (reference sequence). The CDR3 protein is CASSQVSAGELFF. DNA of the CDR3: TGTGCCAGCAGCCAAGTTAGCGCCGGGGAGCTGTTTTTT. Looking up the rest from reference TRBV3-1 and TRBJ2-2 gives the full variable domain: DTAVSQTPKYLVTQMGNDKSIKCEQNLGHDTMYWYKQDSKKFLKIMFSYNNKELIINETVPNRFSPKSPDKAHLNLHINSLELGDSAVYFCASSQVSAGELFFGEGSRLTVL.

Within the sample, this clonotype is medium-sized (0.01 to 0.1%). The V call is TRBV5-6, the J call TRBJ2-5, with D perhaps matching TRBD1 (5 bases). Deletions cut 0 bases from V and 1 base from J, with 7 bases between. Germline CDR1 SGHDT, CDR2 YYEEEE. The CDR3 is 14 amino acids. CDR3 nucleotide sequence: TGTGCCAGCAGCTTGGGCAGGGCCCAAGAGACCCAGTACTTC. Residues: CASSLGRAQETQYF.

This clonotype rates as medium-sized. The chain recombines TRBV7-9 with TRBJ2-3, with D possibly matching TRBD2 (6 bases). V lost 5 bases and J 0 bases, leaving 15 bases between the germline ends. Germline values: CDR1 SEHNR, CDR2 FQNEAQ (reference sequence). CDR3 length: 16 amino acids. In DNA, the CDR3 is TGTGCCAGCAGCCCGGGACTGGACCAGAGCACAGATACGCAGTATTTT. Amino acid sequence: CASSPGLDQSTDTQYF.

This clonotype is categorized as medium-sized. The chain carries TRBV2 and TRBJ2-1; a weak D match, TRBD2 (7 bases). Germline lookup yields CDR1 SNHLY and CDR2 FYNNEI. Trimming stripped 8 bases from V and 2 bases from J, with 25 bases between. The CDR3 runs to 18 residues. CDR3 loop: CASRRDTRGGGTYNEQFF. Written as DNA, the CDR3 is TGTGCCAGCCGGAGGGACACCAGAGGGGGGGGGACCTACAATGAGCAGTTCTTC.

By share, this clonotype counts as large. The gene calls are TRBV27 and TRBJ2-5; TRBD1 or TRBD2 may be the D gene (5 bases each). Trimming left V 5 bases short and J 7 bases short, with 20 bases between. Germline values: CDR1 MNHEY, CDR2 SMNVEV (reference sequence). The CDR3 spans 15 residues. CDR3 sequence: CASSQGTDLSGTQYF. CDR3 DNA sequence: TGTGCCAGCAGTCAAGGGACGGACCTTTCAGGGACCCAGTACTTC.

The V call is TRBV7-2, the J call TRBJ2-2; the D gene is possibly TRBD1 (6 bases). In germline, CDR1 is SGHTA, CDR2 FQGNSA. The V end lost 1 base, the J end lost 6 bases, and 9 bases lay between the germline ends. CDR3 length: 14 amino acids. DNA for the CDR3: TGTGCCAGCAGCTTAGACAGGGTGGCCGGGGAGCTGTTTTTT. It translates to CASSLDRVAGELFF. Based on the CDR3 plus reference TRBV7-2 and TRBJ2-2, the full variable domain is GAGVSQSPSNKVTEKGKDVELRCDPISGHTALYWYRQSLGQGLEFLIYFQGNSAPDKSGLPSDRFSAERTGGSVSTLTIQRTQQEDSAVYLCASSLDRVAGELFFGEGSRLTVL.

This chain connects TRBV5-6 to TRBJ2-7, with 9 nucleotides matching TRBD1. V trimming: 6 bases; J trimming: 2 bases; junction bases outside the gene matches: 9. Looked up from germline, CDR1 is SGHDT and CDR2 is YYEEEE. The CDR3 consists of 15 residues. The CDR3 loop reads CASTPDRGFTYEQYF. As DNA, the CDR3 is TGTGCCAGCACACCCGACAGGGGGTTTACCTACGAGCAGTACTTC.